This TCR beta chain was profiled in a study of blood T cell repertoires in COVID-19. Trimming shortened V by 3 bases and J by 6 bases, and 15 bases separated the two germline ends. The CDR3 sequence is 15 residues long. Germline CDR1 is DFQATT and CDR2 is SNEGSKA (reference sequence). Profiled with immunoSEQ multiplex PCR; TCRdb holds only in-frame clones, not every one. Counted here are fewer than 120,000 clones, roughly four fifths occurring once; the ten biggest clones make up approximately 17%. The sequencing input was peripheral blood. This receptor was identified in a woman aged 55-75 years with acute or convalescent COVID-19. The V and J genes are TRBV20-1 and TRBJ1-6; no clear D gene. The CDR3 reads CSASSGVRRNSPLHF. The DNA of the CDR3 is TGCAGTGCTAGTTCCGGGGTCCGGCGTAATTCACCCCTCCACTTT.